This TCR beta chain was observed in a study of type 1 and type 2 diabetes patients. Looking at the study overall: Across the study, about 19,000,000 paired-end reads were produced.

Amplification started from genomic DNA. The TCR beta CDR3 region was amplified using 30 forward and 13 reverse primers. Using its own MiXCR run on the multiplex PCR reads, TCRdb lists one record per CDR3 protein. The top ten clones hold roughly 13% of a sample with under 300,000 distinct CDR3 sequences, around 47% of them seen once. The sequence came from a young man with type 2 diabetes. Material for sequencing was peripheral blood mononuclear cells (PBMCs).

The DNA of the CDR3 is TGTGCCAGTGGTTTAGGGTCGACTGAAGCTTTCTTT. It specifies CASGLGSTEAFF. The chain links TRBV19 to TRBJ1-1; unclear D gene. Trimming took off 8 bases at V and 5 bases at J, with 12 bases between the two ends. The CDR3 has 12 residues. Germline V gene lookup returns CDR1 LNHDA and CDR2 SQIVND (reference sequence).